The 27 T cell receptor beta chains below all came from one sample that was sequenced in a study of Ad26.COV2.S vaccination and SARS-CoV-2 variants. The sample's treatment: 15 to 20 received Ad26.COV2.S at low or high dose, single or two shots; 5 received placebo; per-sample allocation not given. Samples were taken on day 63 after the first vaccine or placebo injection. The repertoire was sequenced with immunoSEQ multiplex PCR; TCRdb's copy has only in-frame clones and lacks some. In the table there are approximately 300,000 clones, around 83% of which are singletons. The sequencing used peripheral blood, collected in a trial of Ad26.COV2.S vaccine versus placebo. Every receptor here comes from a person between 18 and 65 years old who received the Ad26.COV2.S COVID-19 vaccine or a placebo.

The chain is built from TRBV2 and TRBJ2-7; D call uncertain. Between the trimmed V and J ends, which lost 5 bases and 2 bases, there was a span of 13 bases. This CDR3 spans 14 amino acids. Germline CDR1 and CDR2: SNHLY and FYNNEI. CDR3 sequence (DNA): TGTGCCAGCAGTAAAGTCTGGGGAACCTACGAGCAGTACTTC. This encodes CASSKVWGTYEQYF.

J is TRBJ2-1 and V is TRBV9; D is perhaps TRBD1 or TRBD2 (6 bases each). The CDR3 sequence is 15 residues long. Germline V gene data show CDR1 as SGDLS and CDR2 as YYNGEE. V was pared by 0 bases and J by 4 bases, with 11 bases between. The CDR3 DNA reads as TGTGCCAGCAGCGTAGAGGGGGGCAAGTACAATGAGCAGTTCTTC. Its protein is CASSVEGGKYNEQFF.

This clone was seen a single time. This chain uses TRBV6-2 or TRBV6-3 with TRBJ1-5; no clear D. The CDR3 length is 14 residues. V was pared by 2 bases and J by 0 bases, with 5 bases between. CDR1 and CDR2 (germline): MNHEY, SVGEGT. For the CDR3, the DNA is TGTGCCAGCAGTTACGGGGATAGCAATCAGCCCCAGCATTTT. This translates into CASSYGDSNQPQHF.

In its sample, this clone was seen a few times. The V gene is TRBV6-2 or TRBV6-3, the J gene TRBJ1-1; TRBD1 aligns across 7 bases. This CDR3 contains 15 residues. J lost 5 bases, V lost 4 bases, and 10 bases had no gene match. The germline CDR1 and CDR2 sequences are MNHEY and SVGEGT. The CDR3 loop reads CASSFRGGVRTEAFF. CDR3 in DNA: TGTGCCAGCAGTTTCCGAGGGGGCGTAAGGACTGAAGCTTTCTTT.

This clone was counted many times. This chain connects TRBV28 to TRBJ2-7; D possibly corresponds to TRBD2 (6 bases). This CDR3 contains 13 residues. Trimming stripped 3 bases from V and 7 bases from J, with 13 bases between. CDR1 and CDR2 from the germline V gene are MDHEN and SYDVKM. The CDR3 DNA reads TGTGCCAGCAGTTTGGGGGGAGGAGGGGAGCAGTACTTC. Translated: CASSLGGGGEQYF. Using reference TRBV28 and TRBJ2-7 for the parts outside the CDR3, the full variable domain is DVKVTQSSRYLVKRTGEKVFLECVQDMDHENMFWYRQDPGLGLRLIYFSYDVKMKEKGDIPEGYSVSREKKERFSLILESASTNQTSMYLCASSLGGGGEQYFGPGTRLTVT.

The chain carries TRBV9 and TRBJ2-2; no clear D gene. Trimming stripped 0 bases from V and 6 bases from J, with 12 bases between. The length of the CDR3 is 15 residues. CDR1 is SGDLS, CDR2 YYNGEE, per germline. The CDR3 spells CASSVGYRTSGELFF. CDR3 coding DNA: TGTGCCAGCAGCGTAGGGTATAGAACCTCCGGGGAGCTGTTTTTT.

This sequence joins TRBV27 and TRBJ2-1; D is unresolved. The CDR3 extends over 14 amino acids. CDR1 and CDR2 from the germline V gene are MNHEY and SMNVEV (reference sequence). V dropped 0 bases and J dropped 5 bases, with 8 bases sitting between them. This chain's CDR3 is CASSLSMADNEQFF. The CDR3, as DNA: TGTGCCAGCAGTTTATCGATGGCAGACAATGAGCAGTTCTTC.

The table lists this clone with a count of one. The V call is TRBV5-4, the J call TRBJ1-2, with D unclear. The germline CDR1 and CDR2 sequences are SGHNT and YYREEE (reference sequence). The CDR3 totals 13 residues. The V end lost 2 bases, the J end lost 0 bases, and 5 bases lay between the germline ends. In DNA, the CDR3 is TGTGCCAGCAGCTTTCGAACTAACTATGGCTACACCTTC. This gives the protein CASSFRTNYGYTF.

The chain links TRBV4-3 to TRBJ1-6, with TRBD1 matching 8 bases. This CDR3 spans 14 amino acids. V lost 1 base and J lost 7; bases outside the gene matches: 0. The germline V gene encodes CDR1 LGHNA and CDR2 YSLEER. CDR3 DNA sequence: TGCGCCAGCAGCCAAGGGACAGGGAATTCACCCCTCCACTTT. It encodes CASSQGTGNSPLHF.

This chain links TRBV30 with TRBJ1-1, with unresolved D. The V and J ends lost 4 bases and 6 bases respectively, with 9 bases between them. The germline V gene encodes CDR1 GTSNPN and CDR2 SVGIG (reference sequence). The CDR3 extends over 11 amino acids. The CDR3 protein is CAWTLVAEAFF. The CDR3 DNA reads as TGTGCCTGGACCCTCGTGGCTGAAGCTTTCTTT.

The V call is TRBV2, the J call TRBJ2-1, with 8 bases matching TRBD2. Trimming took 7 bases from V and 5 from J; bases not matched to a gene: 7. Germline CDR1 SNHLY, CDR2 FYNNEI. The CDR3 has 14 residues. This chain's CDR3 is CASIRGGGNNEQFF. The DNA for the CDR3 is TGTGCCAGCATTCGGGGGGGCGGGAACAATGAGCAGTTCTTC.

V usage is TRBV5-1 and J usage is TRBJ2-3; the D gene is possibly TRBD2 (6 bases). The CDR3 runs to 16 residues. Germline V gene lookup returns CDR1 SGHRS and CDR2 YFSETQ. Trimming pared 0 bases from V and 2 bases from J, leaving 13 bases between. The CDR3 reads CASSLGPSDNTDTQYF. CDR3 in DNA: TGCGCCAGCAGCTTGGGTCCTAGCGATAACACAGATACGCAGTATTTT.

The rearrangement joins TRBV10-3 to TRBJ2-7, with 9 nucleotides matching TRBD1. CDR1 is ENHRY, CDR2 SYGVKD, per germline. The CDR3 consists of 14 residues. With V trimmed by 10 bases and J by 0 bases, 7 bases remained unmatched. The DNA of the CDR3 is TGTGCCACCTCCTGGACAGGGGACTCCTACGAGCAGTACTTC. Amino acid sequence: CATSWTGDSYEQYF.

The J gene is TRBJ1-2, the V gene TRBV6-5; 9 nucleotides agree with TRBD1. Germline V gene sequence: CDR1 MNHEY, CDR2 SVGAGI. The CDR3 spans 15 residues. V lost 6 bases to trimming and J lost 7 bases; unmatched junction nucleotides: 12. The DNA for the CDR3 is TGTGCCAGCAGGGCCGGACAGGGGAGGTCGGGTGGCTACACCTTC. It translates to CASRAGQGRSGGYTF.

This clone was seen a single time. This chain joins TRBV29-1 and TRBJ1-2; D might be TRBD1 (6 bases). V shed 5 bases and J shed 2 bases, with 12 bases lying between them. This CDR3 contains 13 residues. CDR1 and CDR2 (germline): SQVTM, ANQGSEA. The CDR3 DNA reads as TGCAGCGTTACAGGGTCAGCGAACTATGGCTACACCTTC. It specifies CSVTGSANYGYTF.

The chain is built from TRBV30 and TRBJ1-3; D unresolved. Germline CDR1 GTSNPN, CDR2 SVGIG (reference sequence). Trimming cost V 7 bases and J 0 bases, with 13 bases left between them. The length of the CDR3 is 14 residues. The CDR3 loop reads CAYKAPGSGNTIYF. DNA for the CDR3: TGTGCCTACAAAGCCCCGGGCTCTGGAAACACCATATATTTT.

The chain employs TRBV5-3 and TRBJ2-4; the D is unclear. TRBV5-3 is an open reading frame, and its role is uncertain. V was cut by 5 bases and J by 0 bases, with 6 bases left in between. The CDR3 is 13 amino acids. CDR3 in DNA: TGTGCCAGAAGAGGGCTAGCCAAAAACATTCAGTACTTC. Its protein is CARRGLAKNIQYF.

This clone appeared a single time. The rearrangement links TRBV5-1 to TRBJ2-5; 9 bases align to TRBD1. J gave up 4 bases and V 2 bases, and 3 bases lay outside the gene matches. The CDR3 covers 14 residues. Germline V gene data show CDR1 as SGHRS and CDR2 as YFSETQ. CDR3 nucleotides: TGCGCCAGCAGCTTTTACAGGGGGCGAGAGACCCAGTACTTC. Amino acids: CASSFYRGRETQYF.

The CDR3 loop reads CASSRGTAGLETQYF. The CDR3 nucleotides read TGTGCCAGCAGCCGCGGGACCGCCGGGCTGGAGACCCAGTACTTC. The V call is TRBV11-2, the J call TRBJ2-5; weak D call: TRBD2 (6 bases). CDR3 length: 15 amino acids. Germline loops: CDR1 SGHAT, CDR2 FQNNGV. Deletions cut 5 bases from V and 5 bases from J, with 18 bases between.

The gene calls are TRBV5-4 and TRBJ2-4, with 11 positions matching TRBD1. The CDR3 has 14 amino acids. The V gene end was trimmed by 2 bases and the J gene end by 9 bases; junction bases not matched to a gene: 4. Looked up from germline, CDR1 is SGHNT and CDR2 is YYREEE (reference sequence). The CDR3 region has the DNA TGTGCCAGCAGCTTCGGACAGGGGGCAATCATTCAGTACTTC. Translation gives CASSFGQGAIIQYF.

A word on this clone: One end of the junction fails to match germline, which may point to a read error. V and J are TRBV7-2 and TRBJ1-3, with 8 positions matching TRBD1. Germline CDR1 SGHTA, CDR2 FQGNSA. The CDR3 spans 13 residues. In DNA, the CDR3 is TGTGCCAGCAGCTTACAGGGGGCCGGGAAGGTGAATTTT. Encoded protein: CASSLQGAGKVNF.

The chain carries TRBV6-2 or TRBV6-3 and TRBJ2-7; D ambiguous. V gave up 2 bases and J gave up 5 bases, with 10 bases separating them. CDR1 MNHEY and CDR2 SVGEGT come from the germline V gene. The CDR3 runs to 13 residues. DNA of the CDR3: TGTGCCAGCAGTTACATCTTGGGCGACGAGCAGTACTTC. Translation: CASSYILGDEQYF.

The chain links TRBV18 to TRBJ2-1; 8 bases map to TRBD1. The CDR3 loop spans 17 amino acids. Germline trimming cut 3 bases from V and 0 bases from J; bases unmatched to any gene: 7. Germline lookup yields CDR1 KGHSH and CDR2 LQKENI. The CDR3 is CASSPGRDRGSYNEQFF. The DNA for the CDR3 is TGTGCCAGCTCACCTGGGAGAGACAGGGGCTCCTACAATGAGCAGTTCTTC. Looking up the rest from reference TRBV18 and TRBJ2-1 gives the full variable domain: NAGVMQNPRHLVRRRGQEARLRCSPMKGHSHVYWYRQLPEEGLKFMVYLQKENIIDESGMPKERFSAEFPKEGPSILRIQQVVRGDSAAYFCASSPGRDRGSYNEQFFGPGTRLTVL.

The chain joins TRBV6-5 to TRBJ1-3; 10 bases map to TRBD1. This CDR3 contains 15 residues. Germline-derived CDR1 and CDR2 are MNHEY and SVGAGI. Trimming cost V 10 bases and J 2 bases; bases outside gene matches: 8. The CDR3 DNA reads TGTGCCACCAACGCCGACAGGGGGCCTGGAAACACCATATATTTT. Translated, it gives CATNADRGPGNTIYF.

As to this clone: At one end the junction does not follow the germline gene, possibly because of a read error. Within the sample, other DNA sequences also encode this same CDR3. The chain has TRBV5-1 and TRBJ2-1, with D maybe TRBD1 (5 bases). The CDR3 has 14 amino acids. CDR1 is SGHRS, CDR2 YFSETQ, per germline. The CDR3 region is CASSLGDSYNEQFF. The DNA of the CDR3 is TGCGCCAGCAGTTTGGGTGACAGTTACAATGAGCAGTTCTTC.

This clone appeared a single time. The chain links TRBV19 to TRBJ1-3; TRBD1 aligns across 7 bases. With 6 bases clipped from V and 2 bases from J, the junction kept 7 bases outside the gene matches. The CDR3 runs 15 residues. CDR1 is LNHDA and CDR2 is SQIVND in the germline V gene (reference sequence). The CDR3 here is CASRSNRGPGNTIYF. The CDR3 nucleotides read TGTGCCAGTAGGTCTAACAGGGGACCTGGAAACACCATATATTTT.

The chain combines TRBV23-1 with TRBJ1-5; 7 bases are shared with TRBD1. TRBV23-1 is reported as an ORF; its role is uncertain. The CDR3 length is 18 residues. J lost 7 bases, V lost 2 bases, and 17 bases had no gene match. The CDR3 DNA sequence: TGCGCCAGCAGTCAACCCGGGACAGAATTCCCAAGGGGGCAGCCCCAGCATTTT. Its translation: CASSQPGTEFPRGQPQHF.